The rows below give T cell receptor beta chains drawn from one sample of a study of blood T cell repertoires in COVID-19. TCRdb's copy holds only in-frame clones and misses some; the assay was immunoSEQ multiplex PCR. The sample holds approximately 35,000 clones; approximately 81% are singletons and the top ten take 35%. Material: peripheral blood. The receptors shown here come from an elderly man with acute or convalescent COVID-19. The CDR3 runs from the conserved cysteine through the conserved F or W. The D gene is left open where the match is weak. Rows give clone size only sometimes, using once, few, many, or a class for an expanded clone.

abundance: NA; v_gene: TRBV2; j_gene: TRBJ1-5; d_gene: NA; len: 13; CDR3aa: CASSLGSRGPQHF; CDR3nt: TGTGCCAGCAGTTTGGGGTCAAGGGGGCCCCAGCATTTT
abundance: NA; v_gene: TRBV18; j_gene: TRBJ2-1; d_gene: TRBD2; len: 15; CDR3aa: CASSPPAGGNNEQFF; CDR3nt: TGTGCCAGCTCACCACCAGCGGGGGGGAACAATGAGCAGTTCTTC
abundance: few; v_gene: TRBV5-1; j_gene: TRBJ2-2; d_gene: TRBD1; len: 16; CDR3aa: CASSSGRTGVYRELFF; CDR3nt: TGCGCCAGCAGCTCGGGACGGACAGGGGTATACCGGGAGCTGTTTTTT
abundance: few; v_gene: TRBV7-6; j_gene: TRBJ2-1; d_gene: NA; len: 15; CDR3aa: CASSPRSVNYNEQFF; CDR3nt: TGTGCCAGCAGCCCTCGCTCAGTAAACTACAATGAGCAGTTCTTC
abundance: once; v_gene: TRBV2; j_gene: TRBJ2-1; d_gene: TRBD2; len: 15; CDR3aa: CASSVTSGGYNEQFF; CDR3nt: TGTGCCAGCAGTGTCACTAGCGGGGGGTACAATGAGCAGTTCTTC
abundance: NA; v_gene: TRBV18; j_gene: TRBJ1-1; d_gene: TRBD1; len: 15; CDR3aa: CASSLRSDRGTEAFF; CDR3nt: TGTGCCAGCTCCCTTCGATCGGACAGGGGCACTGAAGCTTTCTTT
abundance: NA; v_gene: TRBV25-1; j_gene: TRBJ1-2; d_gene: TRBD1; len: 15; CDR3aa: CASSARTGGNYGYTF; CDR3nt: TGTGCCAGCAGTGCAAGGACAGGAGGAAACTATGGCTACACCTTC
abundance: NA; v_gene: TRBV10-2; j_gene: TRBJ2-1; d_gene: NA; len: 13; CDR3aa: CASSERLVGEQFF; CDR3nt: TGCGCCAGCAGTGAACGACTAGTCGGTGAGCAGTTCTTC
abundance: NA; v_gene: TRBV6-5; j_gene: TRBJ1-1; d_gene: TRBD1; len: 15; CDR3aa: CASSPWTGFVGEAFF; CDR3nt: TGTGCCAGCAGTCCCTGGACAGGGTTTGTGGGTGAAGCTTTCTTT
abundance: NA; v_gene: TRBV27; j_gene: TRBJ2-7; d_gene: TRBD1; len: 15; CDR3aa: CASRGQGARSYEQYF; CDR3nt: TGTGCCAGCAGAGGACAGGGGGCGCGGTCCTACGAGCAGTACTTC
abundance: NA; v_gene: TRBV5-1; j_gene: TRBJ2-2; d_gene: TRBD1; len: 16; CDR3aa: CASSSGQGRATGELFF; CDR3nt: TGCGCCAGCAGCTCCGGACAGGGTCGGGCGACCGGGGAGCTGTTTTTT
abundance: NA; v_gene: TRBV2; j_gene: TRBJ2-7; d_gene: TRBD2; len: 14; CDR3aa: CASSAASSGYEQYF; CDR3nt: TGTGCCAGCAGCGCGGCGTCTAGCGGCTACGAGCAGTACTTC
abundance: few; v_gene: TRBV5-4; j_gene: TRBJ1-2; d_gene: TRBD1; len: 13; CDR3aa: CASSLGQNYGYTF; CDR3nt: TGTGCCAGCAGCCTGGGACAGAATTATGGCTACACCTTC
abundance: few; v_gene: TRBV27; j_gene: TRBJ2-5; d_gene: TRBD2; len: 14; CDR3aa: CASSLSGGQETQYF; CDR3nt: TGTGCCAGCAGCCTAAGCGGGGGCCAAGAGACCCAGTACTTC
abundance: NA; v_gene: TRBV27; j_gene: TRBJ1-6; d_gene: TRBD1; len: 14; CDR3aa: CASSRDRAHSPLHF; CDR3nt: TGTGCCAGCAGCCGGGACAGGGCTCATTCACCCCTCCACTTT
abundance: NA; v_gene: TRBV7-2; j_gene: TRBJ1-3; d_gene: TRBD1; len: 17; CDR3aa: CASSFRQGQSSGNTIYF; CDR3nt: TGTGCCAGCAGCTTTAGACAGGGACAGTCCTCTGGAAACACCATATATTTT
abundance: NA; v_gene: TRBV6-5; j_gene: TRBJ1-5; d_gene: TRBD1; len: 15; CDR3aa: CASSSPGQAHQPQHF; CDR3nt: TGTGCCAGCAGTTCCCCGGGACAGGCCCATCAGCCCCAGCATTTT
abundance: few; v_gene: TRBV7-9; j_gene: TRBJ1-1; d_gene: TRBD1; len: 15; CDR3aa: CASSSYRGGDTEAFF; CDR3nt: TGTGCCAGCAGCTCCTACAGGGGGGGAGACACTGAAGCTTTCTTT
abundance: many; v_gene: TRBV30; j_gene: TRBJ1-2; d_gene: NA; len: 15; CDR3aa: CAWSRTDQHACGYTF; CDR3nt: TGTGCCTGGAGTAGGACAGACCAACATGCGTGTGGCTACACCTTC
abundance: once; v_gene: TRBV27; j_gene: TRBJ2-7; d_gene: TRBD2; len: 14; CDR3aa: CASSSRQGRGEQYF; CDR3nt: TGTGCCAGCAGTTCCCGACAAGGGCGGGGGGAGCAGTACTTC
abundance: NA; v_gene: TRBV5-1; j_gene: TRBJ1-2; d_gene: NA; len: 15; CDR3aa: CASSLRGARNYGYTF; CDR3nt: TGCGCCAGCAGCCTACGGGGGGCGCGGAACTATGGCTACACCTTC
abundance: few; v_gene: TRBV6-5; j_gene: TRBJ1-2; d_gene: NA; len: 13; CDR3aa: CASTSVLPYGYTF; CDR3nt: TGTGCCAGCACCTCTGTCCTCCCCTATGGCTACACCTTC
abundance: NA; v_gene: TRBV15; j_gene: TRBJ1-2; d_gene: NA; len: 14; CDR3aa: CATSSGQLNYGYTF; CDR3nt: TGTGCCACCAGCAGCGGACAGCTTAACTATGGCTACACCTTC
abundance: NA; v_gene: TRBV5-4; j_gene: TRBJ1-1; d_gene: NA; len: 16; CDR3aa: CASSRGRGNMNTEAFF; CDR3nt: TGTGCCAGCAGCCGCGGAAGGGGTAACATGAACACTGAAGCTTTCTTT
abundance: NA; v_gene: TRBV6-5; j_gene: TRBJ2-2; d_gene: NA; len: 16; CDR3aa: CASSYRAGARGGELFF; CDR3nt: TGTGCCAGCAGTTACCGTGCGGGGGCTCGAGGAGGGGAGCTGTTTTTT
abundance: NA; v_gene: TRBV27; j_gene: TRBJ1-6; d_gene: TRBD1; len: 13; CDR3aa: CASLQGIGSPLHF; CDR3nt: TGTGCCAGCCTACAGGGGATCGGTTCACCCCTCCACTTT
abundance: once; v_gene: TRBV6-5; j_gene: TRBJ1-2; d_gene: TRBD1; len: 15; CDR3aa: CASSLSDRGGYGYTF; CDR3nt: TGTGCCAGCAGTCTCTCAGACAGGGGAGGCTATGGCTACACCTTC
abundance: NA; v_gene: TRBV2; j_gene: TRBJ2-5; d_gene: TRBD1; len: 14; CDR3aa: CASNRDRGRETQYF; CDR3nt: TGTGCCAGCAATCGGGACAGGGGGCGGGAGACCCAGTACTTC
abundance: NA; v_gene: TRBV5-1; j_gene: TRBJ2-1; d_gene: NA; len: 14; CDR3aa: CASSENRAGNEQFF; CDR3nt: TGCGCCAGCAGCGAAAACCGGGCGGGCAATGAGCAGTTCTTC
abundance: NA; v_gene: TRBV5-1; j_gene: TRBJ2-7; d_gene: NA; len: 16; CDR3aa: CASSLSPGDRAYEQYF; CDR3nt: TGCGCCAGCAGCTTGAGTCCGGGGGATAGGGCCTACGAGCAGTACTTC
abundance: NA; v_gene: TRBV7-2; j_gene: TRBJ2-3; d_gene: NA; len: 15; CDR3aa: CASSLVAGTADTQYF; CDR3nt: TGTGCCAGCAGCTTAGTCGCGGGTACGGCAGATACGCAGTATTTT
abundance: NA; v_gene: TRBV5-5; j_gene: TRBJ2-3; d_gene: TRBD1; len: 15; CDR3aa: CASSSSTGVGDTQYF; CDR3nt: TGTGCCAGCAGCTCCTCAACAGGGGTGGGAGATACGCAGTATTTT
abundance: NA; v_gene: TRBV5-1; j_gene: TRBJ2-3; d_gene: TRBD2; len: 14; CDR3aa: CASSQTSVIDTQYF; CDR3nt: TGCGCCAGTAGCCAGACTAGCGTGATAGATACGCAGTATTTT